This T cell receptor (beta chain) was sequenced during a study of OX40 agonist ivuxolimab in advanced cancers. Assay: immunoSEQ multiplex PCR; the TCRdb copy retains only in-frame clones and omits some. The table lists about 12,000 clones, 80% of them singletons. V shed 2 bases and J shed 2 bases, with 6 bases lying between them. The CDR3 consists of 13 residues. CDR1 and CDR2 from the germline V gene are MNHEY and SVGAGI. The sequencing here drew on CD4+ or CD8+ T cells sorted from blood, taken in a trial of the OX40 agonist ivuxolimab. The V and J genes are TRBV6-5 and TRBJ2-5, with D unclear. The TCR sequence derives from an adult with an advanced solid tumor such as melanoma, head and neck, liver or kidney cancer. CDR3: CASSYQPQETQYF. CDR3 nucleotide sequence: TGTGCCAGCAGTTACCAGCCGCAAGAGACCCAGTACTTC.